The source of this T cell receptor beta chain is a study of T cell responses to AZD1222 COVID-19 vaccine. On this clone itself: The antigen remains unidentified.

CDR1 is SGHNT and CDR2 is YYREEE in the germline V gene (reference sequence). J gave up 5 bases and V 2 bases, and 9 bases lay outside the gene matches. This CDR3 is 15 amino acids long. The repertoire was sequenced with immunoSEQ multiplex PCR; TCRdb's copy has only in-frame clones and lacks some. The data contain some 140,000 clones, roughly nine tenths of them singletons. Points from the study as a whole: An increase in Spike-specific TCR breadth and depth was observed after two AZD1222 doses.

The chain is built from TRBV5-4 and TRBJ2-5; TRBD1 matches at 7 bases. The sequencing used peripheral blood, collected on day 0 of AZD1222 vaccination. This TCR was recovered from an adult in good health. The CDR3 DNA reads TGTGCCAGCAGCTTTTTGACAGGGTATGAGGAGACCCAGTACTTC. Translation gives CASSFLTGYEETQYF.